The source of this TCR beta chain is a study of OX40 agonist ivuxolimab in advanced cancers. Findings and limits, study-wide: There was clonal expansion of CD4+ and CD8+ blood T cells by week 6 at 0.1 to 3.0 mg/kg.

Only in-frame clones appear in the TCRdb table, and some are missing; sequencing was by immunoSEQ multiplex PCR. The sample has approximately 74,000 clones, about nine tenths seen once; the top ten hold under 0.35%. The CDR3 length is 13 residues. The germline gives CDR1 SGHTA, CDR2 FQGTGA. Trimming pared 2 bases from V and 11 bases from J, leaving 16 bases between. Points on this clone: Antigen: not known.

The clonotype comes from an adult with an advanced solid tumor such as melanoma, head and neck, liver or kidney cancer. This chain connects TRBV7-3 to TRBJ2-7; D is possibly TRBD2 (6 bases). The material sequenced was CD4+ or CD8+ T cells sorted from blood, taken in a trial of the OX40 agonist ivuxolimab. The CDR3 protein is CASSLAWGDFEYF. Written as DNA, the CDR3 is TGTGCCAGCAGCTTAGCTTGGGGGGACTTTGAGTACTTC.